A single sample is the source of the 26 T cell receptor beta chains below, sequenced in a study of T cell repertoires in cytomegalovirus infection. A single record per CDR3 protein comes from TCRdb applying MiXCR to the reads. The sample consists of under 200,000 distinct CDR3 sequences, roughly 30% of them appearing once. The sample consisted of PBMCs. These receptor sequences come from a human donor in good health (CMV status not recorded). Some clones in this sample may be carry-over from other donors' samples.

The chain couples TRBV7-6 to TRBJ1-5; no definite D call. CDR1 SGHVS and CDR2 FNYEAQ come from the germline V gene. The CDR3 runs 12 residues. The V gene lost 4 bases and the J gene lost 8 bases, with 9 bases spanning the gap. The CDR3 is CASSSANEPQHF. The CDR3 nucleotides read TGTGCCAGCAGCTCGGCCAACGAGCCCCAGCATTTT.

This clonotype was seen a handful of times. The CDR3 DNA reads TGTGCCAGCAGAGAACCGGGACAGGGGCGCGAGCAGTACTTC. Translating gives CASREPGQGREQYF. The chain links TRBV6-5 to TRBJ2-7; 10 nucleotides line up with TRBD1. This CDR3 has 14 amino acids. With 6 bases clipped from V and 6 bases from J, the junction kept 8 bases outside the gene matches. The germline gives CDR1 MNHEY, CDR2 SVGAGI.

This clonotype appeared a few times. This chain uses TRBV2 with TRBJ1-2; 10 positions match TRBD1. This CDR3 has 15 amino acids. The trim removed 6 bases at V and 3 bases at J, leaving 7 bases unmatched. Germline V gene lookup returns CDR1 SNHLY and CDR2 FYNNEI. In DNA form, the CDR3 reads TGTGCCAGCAGGGCCCGACAGGGGGCCTACTATGGCTACACCTTC. Its protein product is CASRARQGAYYGYTF.

This clonotype showed up just a few times. The V call is TRBV6-2 or TRBV6-3, the J call TRBJ2-1; 9 positions agree with TRBD1. There are 14 residues in the CDR3. Germline CDR1 MNHEY, CDR2 SVGEGT. Losses at the gene ends were 5 bases for V and 5 bases for J; bases not matched to a gene: 4. The CDR3 protein is CASSARDRDNEQFF. DNA for the CDR3: TGTGCCAGCAGTGCCCGGGACAGGGACAATGAGCAGTTCTTC.

The genes are TRBV5-4 and TRBJ2-2; the D is unclear. From germline, CDR1 is SGHNT and CDR2 YYREEE (reference sequence). V was pared by 1 base and J by 4 bases, with 8 bases between. This CDR3 has 14 residues. CDR3 coding DNA: TGTGCCAGCAGCTTGATCGTGCGCACCGGGGAGCTGTTTTTT. Protein sequence: CASSLIVRTGELFF.

This clonotype has a handful of counts. The rearrangement joins TRBV20-1 to TRBJ2-7, with 11 bases matching TRBD1. V trimming: 3 bases; J trimming: 1 base; junction bases outside the gene matches: 2. This CDR3 is built from 14 residues. Germline values: CDR1 DFQATT, CDR2 SNEGSKA (reference sequence). CDR3 nucleotide sequence: TGCAGTGCTAGGGGACAGGGGGATTCCTACGAGCAGTACTTC. It is translated as CSARGQGDSYEQYF.

This clonotype was counted only a few times. V is TRBV29-1 and J is TRBJ1-1; D possibly corresponds to TRBD1 (6 bases). There are 12 residues in the CDR3. CDR1 is SQVTM and CDR2 is ANQGSEA in the germline V gene. V was trimmed by 4 bases and J by 4 bases, leaving 10 bases between them. The DNA of the CDR3 is TGCAGCGTTGGAGGGGGAGGCACTGAAGCTTTCTTT. Translated: CSVGGGGTEAFF.

This clonotype turned up a few times. This chain joins TRBV7-9 and TRBJ2-1, with TRBD2 matching over 7 bases. The CDR3 runs to 12 residues. In germline, CDR1 is SEHNR, CDR2 FQNEAQ (reference sequence). V shed 0 bases and J 12 bases; nucleotides not matched to a gene: 2. The CDR3 coding sequence is TGTGCCAGCAGCTTAGCTTCGGGGGGGCAGTTCTTC. This gives the protein CASSLASGGQFF. The full variable domain, its missing parts supplied by reference TRBV7-9 and TRBJ2-1, is DTGVSQNPRHKITKRGQNVTFRCDPISEHNRLYWYRQTLGQGPEFLTYFQNEAQLEKSRLLSDRFSAERPKGSFSTLEIQRTEQGDSAMYLCASSLASGGQFFGPGTRLTVL.

This chain uses TRBV7-8 with TRBJ1-1; D is unresolved. V was clipped by 5 bases and J by 0 bases, with 7 bases between them. This CDR3 comprises 13 residues. Per germline, CDR1 SGHVS and CDR2 FQNEAQ. The CDR3 is CASSIGLNTEAFF. CDR3 nucleotide sequence: TGTGCCAGCAGCATCGGCCTGAACACTGAAGCTTTCTTT.

Many counts were recorded for this clonotype. The chain carries TRBV7-2 and TRBJ2-5, with a tentative D call TRBD2 (6 bases). V was trimmed by 7 bases and J by 5 bases, leaving 17 bases between them. The CDR3 length is 14 residues. Germline V gene lookup returns CDR1 SGHTA and CDR2 FQGNSA. The CDR3 DNA reads as TGTGCCAGCAACCCTGCGCGGGCGGGGGAGACCCAGTACTTC. This gives the protein CASNPARAGETQYF. The full variable domain, in which reference TRBV7-2 and TRBJ2-5 provide the parts outside the CDR3, is GAGVSQSPSNKVTEKGKDVELRCDPISGHTALYWYRQSLGQGLEFLIYFQGNSAPDKSGLPSDRFSAERTGGSVSTLTIQRTQQEDSAVYLCASNPARAGETQYFGPGTRLLVL.

There are a few counts of this clonotype. The CDR3 bases are TGTGCCATCAGTGAGTTGGGGACTAAGGATTCACCCCTCCACTTT. Translation: CAISELGTKDSPLHF. The chain joins TRBV10-3 to TRBJ1-6; D is possibly TRBD1 (5 bases). CDR1 and CDR2 from the germline V gene are ENHRY and SYGVKD. The CDR3 has 15 residues. Trimming shortened V by 1 base and J by 8 bases, and 12 bases separated the two germline ends.

To note about this clonotype: Mismatch with germline at one junction end may stem from a read error. The chain uses TRBV19 and TRBJ2-1; D is perhaps TRBD2 (5 bases). The CDR3 covers 15 residues. Germline values: CDR1 LNHDA, CDR2 SQIVND (reference sequence). CDR3 in amino acids: CASSIGTSGYNGQFF. CDR3 DNA: TGTGCCAGTAGTATAGGGACCTCGGGGTACAATGGGCAGTTCTTC.

This chain joins TRBV2 and TRBJ2-7, with a tentative D call TRBD1 (5 bases). V was cut by 2 bases and J by 2 bases, with 13 bases left in between. Germline assignment: CDR1 SNHLY and CDR2 FYNNEI. This CDR3 has 15 amino acids. The chain's CDR3 is CASSELVRATYEQYF. In nucleotides, the CDR3 is TGTGCCAGCAGTGAACTCGTCAGGGCTACCTACGAGCAGTACTTC. The variable domain in full, with the rest retrieved from reference TRBV2 and TRBJ2-7, is EPEVTQTPSHQVTQMGQEVILRCVPISNHLYFYWYRQILGQKVEFLVSFYNNEISEKSEIFDDQFSVERPDGSNFTLKIRSTKLEDSAMYFCASSELVRATYEQYFGPGTRLTVT.

The table lists this clonotype with a few counts. The chain uses TRBV7-8 and TRBJ2-7; D gene ambiguous. The CDR3 contains 13 residues. V lost 5 bases and J lost 6, with 14 bases in between. Germline V gene sequence: CDR1 SGHVS, CDR2 FQNEAQ. This chain's CDR3 is CASSPTQVSEQYF. The CDR3 region has the DNA TGTGCCAGCAGCCCTACCCAGGTTTCCGAGCAGTACTTC.

The V gene is TRBV7-4, the J gene TRBJ1-4; no firm D call. The CDR3 extends over 12 amino acids. V was pared by 5 bases and J by 8 bases, with 9 bases between. From germline, CDR1 is SGHVT and CDR2 SQSDAQ. CDR3 region: CASSPSGEKLFF. Here the CDR3 DNA reads TGTGCCAGCAGCCCTTCGGGGGAAAAACTGTTTTTT. Full variable domain (outside the CDR3, taken from reference TRBV7-4 and TRBJ1-4): GAGVSQSPRYKVAKRGRDVALRCDSISGHVTLYWYRQTLGQGSEVLTYSQSDAQRDKSGRPSGRFSAERPERSVSTLKIQRTEQGDSAVYLCASSPSGEKLFFGSGTQLSVL.

The chain combines TRBV11-2 with TRBJ1-4; D perhaps matches TRBD1 (6 bases). The CDR3 length is 13 residues. Germline values: CDR1 SGHAT, CDR2 FQNNGV. Trimming removed 3 bases at V and 6 bases at J, with 8 bases between. The CDR3 spells CASSFNRDEKLFF. In DNA, the CDR3 is TGTGCCAGCAGCTTTAACAGGGATGAAAAACTGTTTTTT.

This clonotype was seen more than once but under ten times. This sequence joins TRBV6-1 and TRBJ1-6, with 8 nucleotides matching TRBD1. Germline V gives CDR1 MNHNS, CDR2 SASEGT. This CDR3 region has 15 residues. V lost 5 bases, J lost 10 bases, and 10 bases stayed unmatched. For the CDR3, the DNA is TGTGCCAGCAGTTCATCAGGGGGCGAGGAATCACCCCTCCACTTT. This gives the protein CASSSSGGEESPLHF.

The chain employs TRBV27 and TRBJ1-2, with D perhaps matching TRBD1 (5 bases). Trimming removed 8 bases at V and 6 bases at J, with 16 bases between. Germline lookup yields CDR1 MNHEY and CDR2 SMNVEV (reference sequence). The CDR3 contains 13 residues. The DNA for the CDR3 is TGTGCCAGCTCCTTCGGCAGGGACCATGGCTACACCTTC. As protein: CASSFGRDHGYTF.

The chain couples TRBV12-3 or TRBV12-4 to TRBJ2-2; TRBD1 agrees at 8 bases. V dropped 6 bases and J dropped 0; count of bases not matched to a gene: 6. The CDR3 covers 16 residues. The CDR3 bases are TGTGCCAGCAGCCGGGACAGGCTAGCGAACACCGGGGAGCTGTTTTTT. It yields the protein CASSRDRLANTGELFF.

The chain links TRBV6-6 to TRBJ2-5; D is possibly TRBD2 (6 bases). This CDR3 contains 16 residues. Trimming shortened V by 2 bases and J by 5 bases, and 18 bases separated the two germline ends. Germline assignment: CDR1 MNHNY and CDR2 SVGAGI (reference sequence). The CDR3 nucleotides read TGTGCCAGCAGTTACCCAGAAGGGGAGGATGGGGAGACCCAGTACTTC. Translated: CASSYPEGEDGETQYF.

This clonotype turned up a few times. J is TRBJ2-1 and V is TRBV5-1, with 7 bases lining up with TRBD1. The length of the CDR3 is 14 residues. V lost 0 bases and J lost 8; bases outside the gene matches: 5. Per the germline V gene, CDR1 is SGHRS and CDR2 is YFSETQ. The CDR3 nucleotides read TGCGCCAGCAGCTTGGGACAGGGTCGCGATGAGCAGTTCTTC. Residues: CASSLGQGRDEQFF.

This clonotype was picked up many times. The rearrangement joins TRBV7-2 to TRBJ1-2; D gene uncertain. Germline assignment: CDR1 SGHTA and CDR2 FQGNSA. The V and J ends lost 4 bases and 8 bases respectively, with 17 bases between them. The CDR3 totals 14 residues. CDR3 sequence reads: CASSSTPTGGGYTF. The CDR3 region has the DNA TGTGCCAGCAGCTCTACCCCGACCGGAGGAGGCTACACCTTC.

The rearrangement joins TRBV29-1 to TRBJ1-1; possibly TRBD1 for D (6 bases). The germline gives CDR1 SQVTM, CDR2 ANQGSEA. This CDR3 is 16 amino acids long. Trimming removed 6 bases from V and 0 bases from J, with 20 bases in between. The CDR3 bases are TGCAGCGTCTCGACAGGACTTGGGCTCATGAACACTGAAGCTTTCTTT. Translation gives CSVSTGLGLMNTEAFF.

This clonotype turned up a few times. The chain employs TRBV30 and TRBJ1-2; the D gene is possibly TRBD1 (5 bases). Trimming pared 3 bases from V and 4 bases from J, leaving 15 bases between. Germline loops: CDR1 GTSNPN, CDR2 SVGIG (reference sequence). CDR3 size: 14 residues. CDR3 bases: TGTGCCTGGAGCCTTGACAGAATACTCTATGGCTACACCTTC. Its protein is CAWSLDRILYGYTF. Full variable domain (missing parts from reference TRBV30 and TRBJ1-2): SQTIHQWPATLVQPVGSPLSLECTVEGTSNPNLYWYRQAAGRGLQLLFYSVGIGQISSEVPQNLSASRPQDRQFILSSKKLLLSDSGFYLCAWSLDRILYGYTFGSGTRLTVV.

This clonotype was seen a handful of times. V and J are TRBV29-1 and TRBJ2-5; the D call may be TRBD1 or TRBD2 (5 bases each). This CDR3 spans 16 amino acids. Germline V CDR1 and CDR2: SQVTM, ANQGSEA. Trimming pared 3 bases from V and 4 bases from J, leaving 21 bases between. CDR3 bases: TGCAGCGTTGAGGTTATCGGGACGGGATACGGAGAGACCCAGTACTTC. Encoded protein: CSVEVIGTGYGETQYF.

This clonotype was picked up many times. The chain combines TRBV7-2 with TRBJ1-2; D gene uncertain. V dropped 7 bases and J dropped 6 bases, with 21 bases sitting between them. The CDR3 length is 15 residues. Per the germline V gene, CDR1 is SGHTA and CDR2 is FQGNSA. The CDR3 here is CASTLERIGIDGYTF. The CDR3 DNA follows: TGTGCCAGCACCTTGGAAAGGATTGGTATCGATGGCTACACCTTC.